This is a list of T cell receptor beta chains from one sample in a study of blood T cells in healthy people across ages. Each CDR3 protein is one row after TCRdb ran MiXCR on the 5' RACE reads. Of about 2 million distinct CDR3 sequences in the sample, 40% to 55% were seen once. The sample taken for sequencing was blood. Receptors were obtained from a woman aged 40 to 49 in good health. Each CDR3 is given with its conserved first and last residue. A D gene is named only where the DNA matches it firmly. Not every row has a clone size; where given, it reads once, few, many or a size class.

length | size | D | J | V | CDR3 | DNA
12 | once | . | TRBJ2-2 | TRBV10-3 | CAIKGPTGELFF | TGTGCCATCAAAGGGCCCACCGGGGAGCTGTTTTTT
14 | . | . | TRBJ1-2 | TRBV10-3 | CAIRESGDWYGYTF | TGTGCCATCAGGGAATCAGGGGATTGGTACGGCTACACCTTC
15 | . | TRBD1 | TRBJ2-5 | TRBV7-2 | CASSLATGRTETQYF | TGTGCCAGCAGCTTAGCGACAGGGCGTACAGAGACCCAGTACTTC
15 | . | . | TRBJ2-1 | TRBV5-1 | CASSPTPLLSNEQFF | TGCGCCAGCAGTCCAACTCCCTTACTAAGTAATGAGCAGTTCTTC
14 | many | . | TRBJ2-3 | TRBV7-2 | CASSLSPFLDTQYF | TGTGCCAGCAGCTTATCCCCGTTTTTGGATACGCAGTATTTT
14 | . | . | TRBJ1-1 | TRBV4-3 | CASSQVLGNTEAFF | TGCGCCAGCAGCCAAGTCTTAGGAAACACTGAAGCTTTCTTT
14 | . | . | TRBJ1-2 | TRBV5-1 | CASSLDGNNYGYTF | TGCGCCAGCAGCTTGGATGGGAATAACTATGGCTACACCTTC
16 | . | . | TRBJ1-4 | TRBV7-7 | CASSLYPGATNEKLFF | TGTGCTAGCAGCTTGTACCCTGGTGCAACCAATGAAAAACTGTTTTTT
17 | . | . | TRBJ2-3 | TRBV28 | CASSLSRTKLSTDTQYF | TGTGCCAGCAGTTTATCTCGGACTAAACTTAGCACAGATACGCAGTATTTT
13 | once | TRBD1 | TRBJ2-3 | TRBV2 | CARMGQGTDTQYF | TGTGCCAGGATGGGACAGGGCACAGATACGCAGTATTTT
15 | . | . | TRBJ1-2 | TRBV2 | CASSPTSLGGSGYTF | TGTGCCAGCAGCCCGACTAGTCTCGGAGGCAGCGGCTACACCTTC
18 | . | TRBD2 | TRBJ2-2 | TRBV28 | CASSLTGPGLANTGELFF | TGTGCCAGCAGTTTGACGGGGCCAGGACTAGCGAACACCGGGGAGCTGTTTTTT
10 | . | . | TRBJ2-4 | TRBV11-2 | CASGYNIQYF | TGTGCCAGCGGATATAACATTCAGTACTTC
15 | few | . | TRBJ2-7 | TRBV7-2 | CASSRDSLTSYEQYF | TGTGCCAGCAGCCGCGACAGCTTGACCTCCTACGAGCAGTACTTC
17 | few | . | TRBJ2-5 | TRBV6-2/TRBV6-3 | CASNGGKGGLFGETQYF | TGTGCCAGCAACGGGGGAAAGGGGGGGCTTTTCGGAGAGACCCAGTACTTC
16 | . | TRBD2 | TRBJ2-1 | TRBV2 | CASRRGGLAGEAEQFF | TGTGCCAGCAGAAGGGGGGGACTAGCGGGGGAAGCTGAGCAGTTCTTC
15 | few | TRBD1 | TRBJ2-1 | TRBV7-3 | CASSSTGGNYNEQFF | TGTGCCAGCAGCTCTACAGGGGGTAACTACAATGAGCAGTTCTTC
17 | . | . | TRBJ1-6 | TRBV4-3 | CASSQEASESIRSPLHF | TGCGCCAGCAGCCAAGAGGCGTCCGAAAGTATTCGCTCACCCCTCCACTTT
15 | few | TRBD1 | TRBJ2-7 | TRBV7-9 | CASSPSGDRGHEQYF | TGTGCCAGCAGCCCGAGCGGGGACAGGGGCCACGAGCAGTACTTC
16 | . | . | TRBJ2-6 | TRBV20-1 | CSVSRGGGSGANVLTF | TGCAGTGTTAGTAGGGGGGGTGGCTCTGGGGCCAACGTCCTGACTTTC
14 | . | . | TRBJ1-6 | TRBV7-9 | CASSVKNYNSPLHF | TGTGCCAGCAGCGTAAAAAATTATAATTCACCCCTCCACTTT
13 | . | . | TRBJ1-1 | TRBV6-4 | CASSDSVGTEAFF | TGTGCCAGCAGTGACTCAGTGGGGACTGAAGCTTTCTTT
15 | few | . | TRBJ2-5 | TRBV10-3 | CAISGGTGDQGTQYF | TGTGCCATCAGTGGCGGAACGGGGGACCAGGGGACCCAGTACTTC
15 | . | TRBD1 | TRBJ2-7 | TRBV4-1 | CASSQEGQGPDEQYF | TGCGCCAGCAGCCAAGAGGGACAGGGGCCCGACGAGCAGTACTTC
18 | . | . | TRBJ1-5 | TRBV15 | CATSRDTLSGPSNQPQHF | TGTGCCACCAGCAGAGATACGTTATCCGGGCCCAGCAATCAGCCCCAGCATTTT
14 | . | . | TRBJ2-4 | TRBV5-1 | CASSLGGKENIQYF | TGCGCCAGCAGCTTGGGGGGGAAGGAAAACATTCAGTACTTC
14 | . | . | TRBJ2-5 | TRBV5-1 | CASSTPGSAETQYF | TGCGCCAGCAGCACTCCCGGTAGCGCAGAGACCCAGTACTTC
17 | . | TRBD1 | TRBJ1-2 | TRBV27 | CASRETGTAGRGYGYTF | TGTGCCAGCAGAGAGACCGGGACAGCCGGAAGGGGCTATGGCTACACCTTC
14 | . | . | TRBJ1-2 | TRBV28 | CASSLEPQTYGYTF | TGTGCCAGCAGTTTAGAGCCTCAGACCTATGGCTACACCTTC
15 | . | . | TRBJ1-4 | TRBV11-2 | CASSLIAQPYEKLFF | TGTGCCAGCAGCTTAATAGCACAACCCTATGAAAAACTGTTTTTT
14 | few | . | TRBJ1-1 | TRBV7-2 | CASSSRTGGAEAFF | TGTGCCAGCAGCTCCAGGACGGGAGGGGCTGAAGCTTTCTTT
14 | few | . | TRBJ1-1 | TRBV29-1 | CSVPGGGLNTEAFF | TGCAGCGTTCCGGGGGGGGGCCTGAACACTGAAGCTTTCTTT
16 | few | . | TRBJ2-5 | TRBV4-3 | CASSQVPMTVQETQYF | TGCGCCAGCAGCCAAGTTCCCATGACAGTGCAAGAGACCCAGTACTTC
15 | . | TRBD1 | TRBJ1-2 | TRBV4-3 | CAGSLGQGENYGYTF | TGCGCCGGCAGCCTAGGACAGGGAGAAAACTATGGCTACACCTTC
16 | . | . | TRBJ1-4 | TRBV7-2 | CASSIPQGGSYEKLFF | TGTGCCAGCAGCATACCTCAAGGTGGTAGCTATGAAAAACTGTTTTTT
13 | . | . | TRBJ2-7 | TRBV7-9 | CASSGWRSYEQYF | TGTGCCAGCAGCGGGTGGCGCTCCTACGAGCAGTACTTC
12 | few | . | TRBJ2-1 | TRBV11-2 | CASSPSQQKQFF | TGTGCCAGCAGCCCCTCCCAGCAGAAGCAGTTCTTC
14 | . | . | TRBJ2-4 | TRBV6-2/TRBV6-3 | CASSPLRLGNIQYF | TGTGCCAGCAGCCCTCTTAGGCTCGGCAACATTCAGTACTTC
14 | . | . | TRBJ2-3 | TRBV7-2 | CAGSSPGFIDTQYF | TGTGCCGGCAGCTCTCCCGGGTTCATTGATACGCAGTATTTT
15 | . | TRBD2 | TRBJ2-5 | TRBV10-3 | CAISEGGGELETQYF | TGTGCCATCAGTGAAGGCGGGGGTGAACTCGAGACCCAGTACTTC
15 | few | . | TRBJ1-1 | TRBV28 | CASSLVQGGDTEAFF | TGTGCCAGCAGTTTAGTACAGGGAGGAGACACTGAAGCTTTCTTT
14 | few | . | TRBJ1-2 | TRBV20-1 | CSARSGTFGYGYTF | TGCAGTGCTAGATCCGGGACCTTTGGCTATGGCTACACCTTC
15 | . | . | TRBJ1-5 | TRBV15 | CATSREGSGTRPQHF | TGTGCCACCAGCAGAGAGGGCTCAGGGACAAGGCCCCAGCATTTT
11 | few | . | TRBJ2-1 | TRBV29-1 | CSGGSNNEQFF | TGCAGCGGTGGGTCCAACAATGAGCAGTTCTTC
13 | . | TRBD1 | TRBJ1-1 | TRBV28 | CASSTGTVSEAFF | TGTGCCAGCAGCACCGGGACAGTGAGTGAAGCTTTCTTT
15 | . | . | TRBJ2-7 | TRBV7-2 | CASSLAGTYSYEQYF | TGTGCCAGCAGCTTAGCGGGAACCTACTCCTACGAGCAGTACTTC
14 | . | . | TRBJ2-3 | TRBV20-1 | CSARGDTSTDTQYF | TGCAGTGCTCGAGGGGACACCAGCACAGATACGCAGTATTTT
14 | . | . | TRBJ2-7 | TRBV20-1 | CSARSPRATNEQYF | TGCAGTGCTAGATCCCCGAGGGCTACTAACGAGCAGTACTTC
17 | . | TRBD1 | TRBJ1-2 | TRBV4-1 | CASSQHGQGAMDYGYTF | TGCGCCAGCAGCCAACACGGACAGGGGGCTATGGACTATGGCTACACCTTC
16 | . | . | TRBJ2-3 | TRBV5-1 | CASSLGAEVRADTQYF | TGCGCCAGCAGCTTGGGGGCAGAGGTAAGGGCAGATACGCAGTATTTT